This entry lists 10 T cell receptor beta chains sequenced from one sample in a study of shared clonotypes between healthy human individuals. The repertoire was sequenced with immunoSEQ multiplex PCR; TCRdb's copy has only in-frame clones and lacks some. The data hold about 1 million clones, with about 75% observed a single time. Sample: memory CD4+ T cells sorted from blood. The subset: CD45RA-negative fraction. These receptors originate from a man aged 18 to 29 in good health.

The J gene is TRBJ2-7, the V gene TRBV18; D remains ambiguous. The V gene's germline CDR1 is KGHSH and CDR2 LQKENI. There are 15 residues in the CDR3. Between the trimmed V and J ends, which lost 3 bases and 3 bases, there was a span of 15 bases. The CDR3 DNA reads TGTGCCAGCTCACCGCGCACTAATGCCGTCTACGAGCAGTACTTC. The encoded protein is CASSPRTNAVYEQYF.

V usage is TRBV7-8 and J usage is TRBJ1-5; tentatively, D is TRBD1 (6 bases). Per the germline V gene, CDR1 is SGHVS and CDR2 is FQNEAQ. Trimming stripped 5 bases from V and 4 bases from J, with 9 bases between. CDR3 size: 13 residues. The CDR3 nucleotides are TGTGCCAGCAGCCTAGACAGGAATCAGCCCCAGCATTTT. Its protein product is CASSLDRNQPQHF.

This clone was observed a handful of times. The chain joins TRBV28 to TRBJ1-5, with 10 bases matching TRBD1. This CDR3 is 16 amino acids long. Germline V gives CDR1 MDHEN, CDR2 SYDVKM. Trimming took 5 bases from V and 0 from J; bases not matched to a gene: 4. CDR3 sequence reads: CASSRGTGDSNQPQHF. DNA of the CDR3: TGTGCCAGCAGTCGCGGGACAGGGGATAGCAATCAGCCCCAGCATTTT.

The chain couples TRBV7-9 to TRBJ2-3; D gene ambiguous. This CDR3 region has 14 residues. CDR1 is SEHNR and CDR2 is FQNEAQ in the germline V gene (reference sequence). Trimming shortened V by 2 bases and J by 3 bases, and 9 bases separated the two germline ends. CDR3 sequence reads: CASSLNTATDTQYF. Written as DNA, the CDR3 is TGTGCCAGCAGCTTAAATACAGCTACAGATACGCAGTATTTT.

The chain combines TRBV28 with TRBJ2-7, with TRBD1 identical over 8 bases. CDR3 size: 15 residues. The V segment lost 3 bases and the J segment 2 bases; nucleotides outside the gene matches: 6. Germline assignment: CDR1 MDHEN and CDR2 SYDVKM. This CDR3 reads CASSFWGQEPYEQYF. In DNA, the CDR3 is TGTGCCAGCAGTTTCTGGGGACAGGAGCCCTACGAGCAGTACTTC.

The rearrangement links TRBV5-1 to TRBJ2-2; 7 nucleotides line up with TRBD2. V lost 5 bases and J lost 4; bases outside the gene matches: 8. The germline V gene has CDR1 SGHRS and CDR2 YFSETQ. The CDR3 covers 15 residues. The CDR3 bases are TGCGCCAGCAGTTTAGGGGTAGCGGGCACCGGGGAGCTGTTTTTT. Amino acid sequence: CASSLGVAGTGELFF.

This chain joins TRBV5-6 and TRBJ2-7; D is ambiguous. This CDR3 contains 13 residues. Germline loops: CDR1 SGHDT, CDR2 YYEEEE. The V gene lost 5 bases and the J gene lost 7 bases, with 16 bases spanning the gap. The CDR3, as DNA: TGTGCCAGCAGGGCGGAACCTTCACTGGAGCAGTACTTC. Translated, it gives CASRAEPSLEQYF. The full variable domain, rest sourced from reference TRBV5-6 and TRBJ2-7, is DAGVTQSPTHLIKTRGQQVTLRCSPKSGHDTVSWYQQALGQGPQFIFQYYEEEERQRGNFPDRFSGHQFPNYSSELNVNALLLGDSALYLCASRAEPSLEQYFGPGTRLTVT.

This CDR3 is CSVAVGDTEAFF. CDR3 nucleotide sequence: TGCAGCGTTGCTGTAGGAGACACTGAAGCTTTCTTT. The rearrangement links TRBV29-1 to TRBJ1-1; D is uncertain. V lost 4 bases, J lost 3 bases, and 9 bases lay in between. The CDR3 covers 12 residues. CDR1 and CDR2 (germline): SQVTM, ANQGSEA.

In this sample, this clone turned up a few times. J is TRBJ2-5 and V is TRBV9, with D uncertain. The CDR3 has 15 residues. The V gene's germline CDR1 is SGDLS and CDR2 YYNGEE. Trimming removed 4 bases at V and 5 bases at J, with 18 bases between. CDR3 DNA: TGTGCCAGCAGCCCCTCGGGTCTAATCGGGGAGACCCAGTACTTC. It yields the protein CASSPSGLIGETQYF. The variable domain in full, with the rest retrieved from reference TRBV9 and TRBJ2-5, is DSGVTQTPKHLITATGQRVTLRCSPRSGDLSVYWYQQSLDQGLQFLIQYYNGEERAKGNILERFSAQQFPDLHSELNLSSLELGDSALYFCASSPSGLIGETQYFGPGTRLLVL.

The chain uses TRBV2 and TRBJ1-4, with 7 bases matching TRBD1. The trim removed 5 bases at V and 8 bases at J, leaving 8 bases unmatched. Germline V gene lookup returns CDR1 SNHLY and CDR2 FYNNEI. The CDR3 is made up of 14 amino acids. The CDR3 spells CASSQTGLGEKLFF. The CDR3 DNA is TGTGCCAGCAGTCAGACAGGGTTGGGGGAAAAACTGTTTTTT. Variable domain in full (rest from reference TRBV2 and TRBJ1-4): EPEVTQTPSHQVTQMGQEVILRCVPISNHLYFYWYRQILGQKVEFLVSFYNNEISEKSEIFDDQFSVERPDGSNFTLKIRSTKLEDSAMYFCASSQTGLGEKLFFGSGTQLSVL.